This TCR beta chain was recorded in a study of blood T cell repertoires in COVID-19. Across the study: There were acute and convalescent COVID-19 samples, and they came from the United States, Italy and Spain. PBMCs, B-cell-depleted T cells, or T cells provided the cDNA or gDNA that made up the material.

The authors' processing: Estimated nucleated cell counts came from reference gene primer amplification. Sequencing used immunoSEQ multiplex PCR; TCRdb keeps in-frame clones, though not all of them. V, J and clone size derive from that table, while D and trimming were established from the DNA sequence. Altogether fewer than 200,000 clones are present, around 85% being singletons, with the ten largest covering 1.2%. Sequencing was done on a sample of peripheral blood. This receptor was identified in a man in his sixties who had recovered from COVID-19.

The chain's CDR3 is CASSYRGGGGEQYF. CDR3 nucleotides: TGTGCCAGCAGTTACCGGGGTGGGGGCGGCGAGCAGTACTTC. J is TRBJ2-7 and V is TRBV6-6, with D possibly matching TRBD1 (6 bases). The V end was cut by 2 bases, the J end by 6 bases, with 14 bases between. CDR1 and CDR2 from the germline V gene are MNHNY and SVGAGI (reference sequence). The CDR3 has 14 residues.